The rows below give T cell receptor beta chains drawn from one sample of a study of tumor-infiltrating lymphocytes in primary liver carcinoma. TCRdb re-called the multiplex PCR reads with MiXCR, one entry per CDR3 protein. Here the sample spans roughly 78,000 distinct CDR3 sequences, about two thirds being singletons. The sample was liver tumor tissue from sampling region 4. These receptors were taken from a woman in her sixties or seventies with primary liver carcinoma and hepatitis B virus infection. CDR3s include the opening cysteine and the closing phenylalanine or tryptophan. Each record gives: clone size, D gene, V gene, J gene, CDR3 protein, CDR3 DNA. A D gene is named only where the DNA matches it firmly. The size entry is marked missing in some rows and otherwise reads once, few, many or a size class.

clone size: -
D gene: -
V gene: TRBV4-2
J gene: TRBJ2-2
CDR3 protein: CANSQVGSRNTGELFF
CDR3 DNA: TGTGCCAATAGCCAAGTGGGTAGCAGAAACACCGGGGAGCTGTTTTTT

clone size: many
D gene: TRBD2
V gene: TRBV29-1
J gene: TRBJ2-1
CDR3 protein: CSVDSGTSGYNEQFF
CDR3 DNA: TGCAGCGTTGACTCCGGGACTAGCGGTTACAATGAGCAGTTCTTC

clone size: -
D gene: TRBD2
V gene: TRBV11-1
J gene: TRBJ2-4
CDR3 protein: CANSFPGTSGTKNIQYF
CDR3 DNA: TGTGCCAACAGCTTTCCCGGGACTAGCGGAACCAAAAACATTCAGTACTTC

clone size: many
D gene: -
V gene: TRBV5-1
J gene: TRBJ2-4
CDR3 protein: CASSPTSTAGIQYF
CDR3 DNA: TGCGCCAGCAGCCCAACATCGACCGCGGGCATTCAGTACTTC

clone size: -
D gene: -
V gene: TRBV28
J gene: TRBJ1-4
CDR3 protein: CASSLLRGAENEKLFF
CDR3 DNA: TGTGCCAGCAGCCTTTTACGAGGGGCGGAAAATGAAAAACTGTTTTTT

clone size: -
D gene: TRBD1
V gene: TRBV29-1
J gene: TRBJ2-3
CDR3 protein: CSIEGQETSTDTQYF
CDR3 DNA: TGCAGCATTGAAGGACAGGAGACGAGTACAGATACGCAGTATTTT

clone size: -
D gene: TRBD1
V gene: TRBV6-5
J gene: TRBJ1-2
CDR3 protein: CASSYSKGQGSDGYTF
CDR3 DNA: TGTGCCAGCAGTTACTCGAAGGGACAGGGGAGTGATGGCTACACCTTC

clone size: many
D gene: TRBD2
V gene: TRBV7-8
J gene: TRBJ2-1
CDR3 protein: CASSLARLALNEQFF
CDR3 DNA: TGTGCCAGCAGCTTAGCCCGACTAGCTCTCAATGAGCAGTTCTTC

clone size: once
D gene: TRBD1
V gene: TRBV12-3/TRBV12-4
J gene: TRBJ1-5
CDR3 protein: CASNSFGQGESQPQHF
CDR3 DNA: TGTGCCAGCAATTCTTTTGGACAGGGTGAAAGTCAGCCCCAGCATTTT

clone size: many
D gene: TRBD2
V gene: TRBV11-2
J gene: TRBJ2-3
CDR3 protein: CASSVERGRLYTQYF
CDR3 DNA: TGTGCCAGCAGCGTCGAGCGGGGCCGACTCTATACGCAGTATTTT

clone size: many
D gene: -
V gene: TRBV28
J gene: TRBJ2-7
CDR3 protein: CASSLASSYEQYF
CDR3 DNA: TGTGCCAGCAGTTTGGCTAGTTCCTACGAGCAGTACTTC

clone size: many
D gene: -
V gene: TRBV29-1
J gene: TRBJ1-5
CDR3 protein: CSVEEAPGQPQHF
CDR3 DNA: TGCAGCGTTGAAGAGGCACCTGGTCAGCCCCAGCATTTT

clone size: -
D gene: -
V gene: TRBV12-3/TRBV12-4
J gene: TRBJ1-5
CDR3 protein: CASTRFHSNQPQHF
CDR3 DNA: TGTGCCAGCACAAGATTCCATAGCAATCAACCCCAGCATTTT

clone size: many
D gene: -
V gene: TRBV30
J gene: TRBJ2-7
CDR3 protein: CAWCGRNAYEQYF
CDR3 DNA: TGTGCCTGGTGTGGGCGGAATGCCTACGAGCAGTACTTC

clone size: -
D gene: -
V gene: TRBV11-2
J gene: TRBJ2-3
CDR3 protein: CASSLGRLTYTSNTQYF
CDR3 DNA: TGCGCCAGCAGCTTAGGGAGACTAACGTACACGTCAAATACGCAGTATTTT

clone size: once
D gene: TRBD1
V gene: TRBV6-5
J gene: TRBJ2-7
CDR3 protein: CASSFAGTGLGAQYF
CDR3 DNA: TGTGCCAGCAGTTTCGCCGGGACAGGCCTAGGCGCGCAGTACTTC

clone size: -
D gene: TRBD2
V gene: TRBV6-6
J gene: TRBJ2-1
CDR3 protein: CASRPGGEGLSEQFF
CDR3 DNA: TGTGCCAGCAGGCCCGGGGGGGAAGGCTTAAGTGAGCAGTTCTTC

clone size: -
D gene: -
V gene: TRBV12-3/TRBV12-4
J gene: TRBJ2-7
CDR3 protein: CASSQWGLYEQYF
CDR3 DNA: TGTGCCAGCAGCCAATGGGGACTCTACGAGCAGTACTTC

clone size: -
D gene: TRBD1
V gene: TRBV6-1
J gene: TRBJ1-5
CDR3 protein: CASSLMDATGLNKPQHF
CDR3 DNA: TGTGCCAGCAGTCTTATGGATGCGACAGGGCTCAATAAGCCCCAACATTTT

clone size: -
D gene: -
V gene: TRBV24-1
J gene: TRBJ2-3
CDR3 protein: CAISDLVSGDTQYF
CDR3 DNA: TGTGCCATCAGTGATTTGGTATCGGGAGATACGCAGTATTTT

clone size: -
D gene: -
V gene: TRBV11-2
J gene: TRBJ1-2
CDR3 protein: CASSPGTEYDYTF
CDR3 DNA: TGTGCCAGCAGTCCCGGGACGGAATACGACTACACCTTC

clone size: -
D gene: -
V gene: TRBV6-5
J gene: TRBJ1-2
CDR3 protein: CASTYQCGNYGYTF
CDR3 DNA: TGTGCCAGCACTTACCAGTGTGGGAACTATGGCTACACCTTC

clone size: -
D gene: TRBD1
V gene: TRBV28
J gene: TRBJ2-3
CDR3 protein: CASAPWDRITDTQYF
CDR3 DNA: TGTGCCAGCGCTCCCTGGGACAGGATCACAGATACGCAGTATTTT

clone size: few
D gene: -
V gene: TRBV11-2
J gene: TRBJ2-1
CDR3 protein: CASSLTSPSTREQFF
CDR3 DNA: TGTGCCAGCAGCTTAACGTCACCGTCCACGAGGGAGCAGTTCTTC

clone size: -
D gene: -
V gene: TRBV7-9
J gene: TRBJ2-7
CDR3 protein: CASGLSQLYQQYF
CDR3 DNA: TGTGCCAGCGGCTTAAGTCAGCTGTACCAACAGTACTTC

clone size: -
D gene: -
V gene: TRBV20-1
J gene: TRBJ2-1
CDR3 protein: CSASESEQFF
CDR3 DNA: TGCAGTGCTAGCGAGTCTGAGCAGTTCTTC